The 5 T cell receptor beta chains presented below share a single source sample, sequenced in a study of T cells in Graves' hyperthyroidism and ophthalmopathy. Amplified TCR beta CDR3 regions came from RNA transcripts. A set of HTBI primers served as the primers for a first-round RT-PCR of the TCR CDR3. MiXCR, run by TCRdb on the multiplex PCR reads, gives a single entry per CDR3 protein. This sample yields 600,000 or so distinct CDR3 sequences, of which approximately 44% are seen a single time; just over 8% belongs to the top ten. The specimen was peripheral blood or thyroid tissue (not recorded which). Receptors originate from a woman between 18 and 29 years old with Graves' hyperthyroidism.

CDR3 DNA sequence: TGTGCCAGCAGTATGCGGGACATATTCTCACCCCTCCACTTT. Residues: CASSMRDIFSPLHF. V is TRBV2 and J is TRBJ1-6; possible D gene TRBD1, 6 bases. Germline CDR1 and CDR2: SNHLY and FYNNEI. Between the trimmed V and J ends, which lost 5 bases and 10 bases, there was a span of 15 bases. There are 14 residues in the CDR3.

In nucleotides, the CDR3 is TGTGCCAGCAGTTACTCGCGGACTAGCGGGAACGAGCAGTACTTC. It codes for CASSYSRTSGNEQYF. J is TRBJ2-7 and V is TRBV6-5, with TRBD2 matching over 12 bases. J lost 5 bases, V lost 0 bases, and 2 bases had no gene match. CDR1 MNHEY and CDR2 SVGAGI come from the germline V gene. The CDR3 contains 15 residues.

This chain connects TRBV2 to TRBJ1-1; D is unclear. Trimming pared 5 bases from V and 0 bases from J, leaving 10 bases between. The CDR3 loop spans 14 amino acids. Germline CDR1 is SNHLY and CDR2 is FYNNEI. CDR3 bases: TGTGCCAGCAGTTACCGCAGCTTGAACACTGAAGCTTTCTTT. This encodes CASSYRSLNTEAFF.

This clonotype has only a few counts. The V gene is TRBV9, the J gene TRBJ1-1; the D is unclear. V lost 5 bases and J lost 8, with 13 bases in between. The CDR3 is 12 amino acids. The germline V gene has CDR1 SGDLS and CDR2 YYNGEE. The CDR3 nucleotides read TGTGCCAGCAGTTTCAGGACGGGAGAAGCTTTCTTT. This gives the protein CASSFRTGEAFF.

V and J are TRBV7-9 and TRBJ1-1, with 10 positions matching TRBD1. CDR1 is SEHNR and CDR2 is FQNEAQ in the germline V gene (reference sequence). V was pared by 5 bases and J by 6 bases, with 12 bases of the junction left unmatched. The CDR3 covers 16 residues. The chain's CDR3 is CASSQLPGQGFPEAFF. For the CDR3, the DNA is TGTGCCAGCAGCCAACTTCCGGGACAGGGGTTTCCTGAAGCTTTCTTT.